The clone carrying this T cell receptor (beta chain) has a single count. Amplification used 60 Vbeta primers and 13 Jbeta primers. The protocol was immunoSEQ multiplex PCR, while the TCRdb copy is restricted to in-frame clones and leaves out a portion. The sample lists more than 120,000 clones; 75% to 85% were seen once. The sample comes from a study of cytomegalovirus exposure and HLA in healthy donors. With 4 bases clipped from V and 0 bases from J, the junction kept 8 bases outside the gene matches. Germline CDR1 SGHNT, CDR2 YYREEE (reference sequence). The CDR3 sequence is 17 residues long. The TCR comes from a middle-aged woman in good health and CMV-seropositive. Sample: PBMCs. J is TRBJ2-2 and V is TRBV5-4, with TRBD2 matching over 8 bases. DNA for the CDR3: TGTGCCAGCAGCCGATCACTAGCGGAGACGAACACCGGGGAGCTGTTTTTT. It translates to CASSRSLAETNTGELFF.